Presented here are 27 T cell receptor beta chains from one specimen sequenced in a study of cytomegalovirus exposure and HLA in healthy donors. Clones were read by immunoSEQ multiplex PCR, and TCRdb kept only the in-frame ones, dropping some. The sample records about 43,000 clones, more than 85% being singletons. Sequencing was carried out using PBMCs. These receptors were obtained from a man between 18 and 29 years old in good health and CMV-seronegative.

CDR3 in DNA: TGTGCCAGCAGCTTTGTCCCGGGACAGGGGGGGTATGGCTACACCTTC. Protein product: CASSFVPGQGGYGYTF. The chain links TRBV7-9 to TRBJ1-2; the match to TRBD1 covers 11 bases. The V gene end was trimmed by 3 bases and the J gene end by 5 bases; junction bases not matched to a gene: 8. There are 16 residues in the CDR3. Germline V gene data show CDR1 as SEHNR and CDR2 as FQNEAQ (reference sequence).

As concerns this clone: Sequence at one end of the junction differs from germline and may be a read error. The chain has TRBV6-4 and TRBJ1-4, with unresolved D. The CDR3 is 12 amino acids. Germline CDR1 MRHNA, CDR2 SNTAGT. CDR3 region: CASRRVAGFPDF. The CDR3 nucleotides are TGTGCCAGCAGGAGGGTGGCCGGATTTCCTGATTTT.

The chain carries TRBV19 and TRBJ1-2; TRBD1 aligns across 8 bases. V lost 7 bases, J lost 7 bases, and 8 bases stayed unmatched. Germline V gene sequence: CDR1 LNHDA, CDR2 SQIVND (reference sequence). The CDR3 runs to 13 residues. CDR3 DNA: TGTGCCAGTAATCCAGGGGGCTGGGGTGGCTACACCTTC. Amino acid sequence: CASNPGGWGGYTF.

V usage is TRBV5-1 and J usage is TRBJ2-3; a possible D gene is TRBD1 (5 bases). The CDR3 has 15 residues. V gave up 0 bases and J gave up 2 bases, with 10 bases separating them. Germline V gives CDR1 SGHRS, CDR2 YFSETQ. In DNA form, the CDR3 reads TGCGCCAGCAGCTTGGCTGACAGATTCACAGATACGCAGTATTTT. Translation: CASSLADRFTDTQYF.

The V gene is TRBV7-3, the J gene TRBJ2-2; 11 bases fit TRBD1. The germline V gene has CDR1 SGHTA and CDR2 FQGTGA. The V and J ends lost 5 bases and 7 bases, in that order; junction bases with no gene match: 15. This CDR3 is 18 amino acids long. CDR3 sequence (DNA): TGTGCCAGCAGCCTTATTCCGGGACAGGGGGTAACAGGCGGGGAGCTGTTTTTT. Residues: CASSLIPGQGVTGGELFF.

This chain connects TRBV10-3 to TRBJ1-1; D not resolved. The V end lost 4 bases, the J end lost 2 bases, and 11 bases lay between the germline ends. This CDR3 comprises 14 residues. Germline V CDR1 and CDR2: ENHRY, SYGVKD. The CDR3 spells CAISAAQVNTEAFF. The CDR3 DNA reads TGTGCCATCAGTGCTGCTCAGGTTAACACTGAAGCTTTCTTT.

The V gene is TRBV5-1, the J gene TRBJ1-1; 10 positions agree with TRBD1. Per the germline V gene, CDR1 is SGHRS and CDR2 is YFSETQ. J gave up 1 base and V 3 bases, and 3 bases lay outside the gene matches. The CDR3 totals 15 residues. The CDR3: CASSSGQGTNTEAFF. CDR3 nucleotides: TGCGCCAGCAGCTCGGGACAGGGGACGAACACTGAAGCTTTCTTT.

The gene calls are TRBV5-6 and TRBJ2-1; a possible D gene is TRBD2 (6 bases). The CDR3 has 16 residues. The germline gives CDR1 SGHDT, CDR2 YYEEEE. Trimming removed 4 bases from V and 7 bases from J, with 21 bases in between. CDR3 sequence reads: CASSPVLTGEKNEQFF. In DNA form, the CDR3 reads TGTGCCAGCAGCCCCGTTCTTACGGGAGAAAAGAATGAGCAGTTCTTC.

The chain carries TRBV7-4 and TRBJ2-7, with 9 bases identical to TRBD1. Unmatched junction bases numbered 8, after V lost 4 bases and J lost 4 bases. The CDR3 consists of 15 residues. Per the germline V gene, CDR1 is SGHVT and CDR2 is SQSDAQ. The CDR3 DNA reads TGTGCCAGCAGCTGGGACAGGGCCCAAAAGTACGAGCAGTACTTC. It yields the protein CASSWDRAQKYEQYF.

V is TRBV28 and J is TRBJ2-2; D gene ambiguous. V was clipped by 7 bases and J by 4 bases, with 10 bases between them. CDR1 and CDR2 (germline): MDHEN, SYDVKM. The CDR3 spans 13 residues. The CDR3, as DNA: TGTGCCAGCACCCCCTCGGGCACCGGGGAGCTGTTTTTT. It specifies CASTPSGTGELFF. Variable domain in full (rest from reference TRBV28 and TRBJ2-2): DVKVTQSSRYLVKRTGEKVFLECVQDMDHENMFWYRQDPGLGLRLIYFSYDVKMKEKGDIPEGYSVSREKKERFSLILESASTNQTSMYLCASTPSGTGELFFGEGSRLTVL.

This chain uses TRBV27 with TRBJ2-3; 8 bases map to TRBD1. Unmatched junction bases numbered 12, after V lost 6 bases and J lost 4 bases. This CDR3 has 16 amino acids. Germline assignment: CDR1 MNHEY and CDR2 SMNVEV (reference sequence). CDR3 nucleotide sequence: TGTGCCAGCAGATATAGACAGGGGAGTTATTCAGATACGCAGTATTTT. Its translation is CASRYRQGSYSDTQYF.

The chain has TRBV19 and TRBJ2-2, with D possibly TRBD2 on 7 matching bases. The CDR3 totals 15 residues. The germline gives CDR1 LNHDA, CDR2 SQIVND (reference sequence). The germline V and J ends were trimmed by 3 bases and 4 bases, with 12 bases remaining between them. This CDR3 is CASSMGGRSTGELFF. CDR3 DNA: TGTGCCAGTAGTATGGGGGGGCGTAGCACCGGGGAGCTGTTTTTT. Drawing the rest from reference TRBV19 and TRBJ2-2, the complete variable domain is DGGITQSPKYLFRKEGQNVTLSCEQNLNHDAMYWYRQDPGQGLRLIYYSQIVNDFQKGDIAEGYSVSREKKESFPLTVTSAQKNPTAFYLCASSMGGRSTGELFFGEGSRLTVL.

The gene calls are TRBV28 and TRBJ2-2, with 11 positions matching TRBD1. The V gene's germline CDR1 is MDHEN and CDR2 SYDVKM. The CDR3 is 17 amino acids. V shed 2 bases, J shed 6 bases, and the junction held 8 bases outside the gene matches. CDR3 bases: TGTGCCAGCAGTTTACCCACTCCGGGACAGGGGGCCGGGGAGCTGTTTTTT. As protein: CASSLPTPGQGAGELFF. The whole variable domain, remainder taken from reference TRBV28 and TRBJ2-2, is DVKVTQSSRYLVKRTGEKVFLECVQDMDHENMFWYRQDPGLGLRLIYFSYDVKMKEKGDIPEGYSVSREKKERFSLILESASTNQTSMYLCASSLPTPGQGAGELFFGEGSRLTVL.

The V gene is TRBV11-1, the J gene TRBJ2-1, with 7 bases that match TRBD2. CDR1 is SGHAT and CDR2 is FQDESV in the germline V gene (reference sequence). The V segment lost 5 bases and the J segment 4 bases; nucleotides outside the gene matches: 11. This CDR3 contains 16 residues. The CDR3, as DNA: TGTGCCAGCAGCCACATGAAAAGCGGGGCTTACAATGAGCAGTTCTTC. This encodes CASSHMKSGAYNEQFF.

The chain links TRBV9 to TRBJ2-1, with D possibly being TRBD2 (6 bases). The germline V gene encodes CDR1 SGDLS and CDR2 YYNGEE. The CDR3 is made up of 16 amino acids. V was shortened by 0 bases and J by 4 bases, with 14 bases between the two germline ends. The chain's CDR3 is CASSVAGGGGYNEQFF. Here the CDR3 DNA reads TGTGCCAGCAGCGTAGCCGGGGGAGGAGGATACAATGAGCAGTTCTTC.

The chain couples TRBV2 to TRBJ2-2; a weak D match, TRBD1 (5 bases). The CDR3 consists of 14 residues. Germline assignment: CDR1 SNHLY and CDR2 FYNNEI. Trimming shortened V by 10 bases and J by 1 base, and 13 bases separated the two germline ends. The CDR3 bases are TGTGCCACCCGCCCCGGACAGAACACCGGGGAGCTGTTTTTT. This codes for CATRPGQNTGELFF. The full variable domain, completed using reference TRBV2 and TRBJ2-2, is EPEVTQTPSHQVTQMGQEVILRCVPISNHLYFYWYRQILGQKVEFLVSFYNNEISEKSEIFDDQFSVERPDGSNFTLKIRSTKLEDSAMYFCATRPGQNTGELFFGEGSRLTVL.

V gene TRBV27 combines with J gene TRBJ2-2; 7 nucleotides line up with TRBD1. The CDR3 consists of 16 residues. The germline gives CDR1 MNHEY, CDR2 SMNVEV (reference sequence). Losses at the gene ends were 5 bases for V and 5 bases for J; bases not matched to a gene: 11. CDR3: CASSPRIGRGTGELFF. CDR3 coding DNA: TGTGCCAGCAGTCCTAGGATTGGCAGGGGGACCGGGGAGCTGTTTTTT.

The chain recombines TRBV11-3 with TRBJ2-2, with D tentatively TRBD2 (7 bases). This CDR3 contains 16 residues. CDR1 SGHNT and CDR2 YENEEA come from the germline V gene. Trimming removed 2 bases at V and 4 bases at J, with 14 bases between. DNA of the CDR3: TGTGCCAGCAGCTTACCCGGGGGGCAAGGCACCGGGGAGCTGTTTTTT. Encoded protein: CASSLPGGQGTGELFF.

The V gene is TRBV10-3, the J gene TRBJ1-1; D perhaps matches TRBD1 (6 bases). Per the germline V gene, CDR1 is ENHRY and CDR2 is SYGVKD. V lost 10 bases to trimming and J lost 1 base, with 19 bases between them. CDR3 length equals 15 residues. CDR3 residues: CASRDIGQRNTEAFF. The DNA for the CDR3 is TGTGCCAGCAGAGATATTGGACAGAGGAACACTGAAGCTTTCTTT.

V gene TRBV5-6 combines with J gene TRBJ2-7; D unresolved. Germline lookup yields CDR1 SGHDT and CDR2 YYEEEE. This CDR3 is 13 amino acids long. V was pared by 7 bases and J by 6 bases, with 17 bases between. CDR3 in amino acids: CASRVPGVGEQYF. The CDR3 DNA sequence: TGTGCCAGCCGGGTCCCTGGCGTAGGCGAGCAGTACTTC.

The chain joins TRBV6-6 to TRBJ1-5; 10 bases fit TRBD1. V was pared by 8 bases and J by 4 bases, with 5 bases of the junction left unmatched. The CDR3 runs 14 residues. Germline V lookup: CDR1 MNHNY, CDR2 SVGAGI (reference sequence). CDR3 nucleotides: TGTGCCAGCTCGGGACAGGGGCTTAATCAGCCCCAGCATTTT. It encodes CASSGQGLNQPQHF.

In its sample, this clone was seen once. The chain joins TRBV14 to TRBJ2-5, with 9 bases aligning to TRBD1. J gave up 5 bases and V 3 bases, and 13 bases lay outside the gene matches. CDR3 length equals 17 residues. From germline, CDR1 is SGHDN and CDR2 FVKESK. The CDR3 reads CASSHHTGTGTPETQYF. CDR3 nucleotide sequence: TGTGCCAGCAGCCACCATACAGGGACAGGGACCCCGGAGACCCAGTACTTC.

This chain uses TRBV2 with TRBJ2-1; 7 bases align to TRBD2. J lost 7 bases, V lost 2 bases, and 5 bases had no gene match. Germline V gene lookup returns CDR1 SNHLY and CDR2 FYNNEI. There are 14 residues in the CDR3. The CDR3: CASSENPAGNEQFF. The DNA of the CDR3 is TGTGCCAGCAGTGAAAATCCAGCGGGGAATGAGCAGTTCTTC.

This chain links TRBV4-2 with TRBJ2-1; 7 positions match TRBD2. There are 15 residues in the CDR3. The germline V gene encodes CDR1 LGHNA and CDR2 YNFKEQ. V shed 4 bases, J shed 6 bases, and the junction held 9 bases outside the gene matches. CDR3 DNA sequence: TGTGCCAGCAGCCCCAAGCGGGGAGGGCCCAATGAGCAGTTCTTC. It translates to CASSPKRGGPNEQFF.

This chain connects TRBV19 to TRBJ2-1; the match to TRBD2 covers 9 bases. The CDR3 loop spans 16 amino acids. Germline loops: CDR1 LNHDA, CDR2 SQIVND (reference sequence). Trimming at V came to 5 bases and at J to 5 bases, leaving 10 bases not matched to a gene. The CDR3 region is CASSPPSSGAHNEQFF. DNA for the CDR3: TGTGCCAGTAGTCCGCCGTCTAGCGGGGCCCACAATGAGCAGTTCTTC.

This clone appeared once. This rearrangement joins TRBV6-5 to TRBJ2-7; TRBD1 agrees at 8 bases. CDR3 length: 14 amino acids. Germline V lookup: CDR1 MNHEY, CDR2 SVGAGI. J was trimmed by 2 bases and V by 6 bases; bases with no gene match: 6. In nucleotides, the CDR3 is TGTGCCAGCAGACGAACAGGGGGACCCTACGAGCAGTACTTC. Its translation: CASRRTGGPYEQYF.

The chain recombines TRBV21-1 with TRBJ2-2; the table's D call, TRBD1, was not checked against the DNA. TRBV21-1 is designated a pseudogene. CDR3 length: 16 residues. The CDR3 sequence: CASSKTGTANTGELFF. DNA of the CDR3: TGTGCCAGCAGCAAAACGGGGACAGCGAACACCGGGGAGCTGTTTTTT.